Each of the 7 T cell receptor beta chains below was sequenced from the same sample in a study of PD-L1 blockade in urothelial cancer. Only in-frame clones appear in the TCRdb table, and some are missing; sequencing was by immunoSEQ multiplex PCR. Of about 95,000 clones in the sample, over 75% were seen once. Time point here: pretreatment peripheral blood. Sample: PBMCs, taken around atezolizumab (anti-PD-L1) treatment. The receptors come from a man aged 60 to 69 with urothelial cancer.

V gene TRBV28 combines with J gene TRBJ1-2, with D tentatively TRBD1 (6 bases). V dropped 7 bases and J dropped 8 bases, with 17 bases sitting between them. Germline V lookup: CDR1 MDHEN, CDR2 SYDVKM. The CDR3 loop spans 13 amino acids. The CDR3 protein is CASTRRTDKGYTF. In nucleotides, the CDR3 is TGTGCCAGCACCCGGAGGACAGATAAGGGCTACACCTTC.

The V gene is TRBV28, the J gene TRBJ2-3, with 11 bases lining up with TRBD2. Unmatched junction bases numbered 2, after V lost 7 bases and J lost 2 bases. CDR3 size: 14 residues. The germline CDR1 and CDR2 sequences are MDHEN and SYDVKM. Here the CDR3 DNA reads TGTGCCAGCAAACTAGCGGGGGTCACAGATACGCAGTATTTT. Protein: CASKLAGVTDTQYF. The whole variable domain, remainder taken from reference TRBV28 and TRBJ2-3, is DVKVTQSSRYLVKRTGEKVFLECVQDMDHENMFWYRQDPGLGLRLIYFSYDVKMKEKGDIPEGYSVSREKKERFSLILESASTNQTSMYLCASKLAGVTDTQYFGPGTRLTVL.

The chain has TRBV9 and TRBJ2-3, with unresolved D. The CDR3 spans 16 residues. Germline V gene lookup returns CDR1 SGDLS and CDR2 YYNGEE. Trimming shortened V by 3 bases and J by 4 bases, and 18 bases separated the two germline ends. The CDR3 DNA reads TGTGCCAGCAGCGACGAGAGGATCTCCGTCCCAGATACGCAGTATTTT. This codes for CASSDERISVPDTQYF.

This clone was seen a handful of times. The CDR3 DNA follows: TGTGCCAGCTCACCTGACAGGGCCGCTCAGCCCCAGCATTTT. It is translated as CASSPDRAAQPQHF. The chain recombines TRBV18 with TRBJ1-5; 7 bases map to TRBD1. V was pared by 3 bases and J by 6 bases, with 5 bases of the junction left unmatched. This CDR3 is 14 amino acids long. CDR1 and CDR2 (germline): KGHSH, LQKENI.

This sequence joins TRBV2 and TRBJ1-4, with D possibly being TRBD1 (6 bases). The ends were cut back, 6 bases at V and 1 base at J, with 12 bases in the middle. CDR1 SNHLY and CDR2 FYNNEI come from the germline V gene. CDR3 length equals 15 residues. CDR3 nucleotides: TGTGCCAGCAGGAAAGTACAGGGAACTAATGAAAAACTGTTTTTT. Translation gives CASRKVQGTNEKLFF.

The J gene is TRBJ1-6, the V gene TRBV5-1; possibly TRBD1 for D (6 bases). CDR3 length: 15 amino acids. CDR1 SGHRS and CDR2 YFSETQ come from the germline V gene. With 2 bases removed from V and 7 bases from J, the gap between germline ends came to 13 bases. The CDR3: CASSFSGEPNSPLHF. DNA for the CDR3: TGCGCCAGCAGCTTTTCAGGGGAGCCGAATTCACCCCTCCACTTT.

The rearrangement joins TRBV10-3 to TRBJ1-1, with a weak D call TRBD1 (5 bases). This CDR3 region has 15 residues. V gave up 0 bases and J gave up 4 bases, with 12 bases separating them. CDR1 is ENHRY and CDR2 is SYGVKD in the germline V gene. CDR3 sequence reads: CAISESLGEGTEAFF. In DNA, the CDR3 is TGTGCCATCAGTGAGTCGTTAGGGGAAGGCACTGAAGCTTTCTTT.